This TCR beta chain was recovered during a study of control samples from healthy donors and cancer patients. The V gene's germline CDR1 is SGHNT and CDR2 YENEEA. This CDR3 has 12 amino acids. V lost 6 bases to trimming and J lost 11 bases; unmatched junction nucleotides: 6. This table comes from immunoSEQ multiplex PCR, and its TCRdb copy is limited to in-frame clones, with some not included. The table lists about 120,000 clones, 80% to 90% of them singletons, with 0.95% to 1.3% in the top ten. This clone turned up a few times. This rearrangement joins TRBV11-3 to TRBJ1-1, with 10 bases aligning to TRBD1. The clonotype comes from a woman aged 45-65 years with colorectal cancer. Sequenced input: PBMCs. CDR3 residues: CASRRDRGPAFF. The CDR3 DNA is TGTGCCAGCAGACGGGACAGGGGTCCGGCTTTCTTT. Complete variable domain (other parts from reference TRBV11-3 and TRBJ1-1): EAGVVQSPRYKIIEKKQPVAFWCNPISGHNTLYWYLQNLGQGPELLIRYENEEAVDDSQLPKDRFSAERLKGVDSTLKIQPAELGDSAVYLCASRRDRGPAFFGQGTRLTVV.